These 31 T cell receptor beta chains were sequenced from one sample in a study of vaccination and CD4 T cells after COVID-19 (dated by TCRdb to between 2021 and 2024). Libraries were prepared through PCR. The instrument given in TCRdb is Illumina iSeq 100. TCR sequencing of DNA from cultured CD4+ T cells used the Oncomine TCR Beta short-read assay at the Johns Hopkins FTIC core. TCRdb reran the public reads through fastp at Q25 and MiXCR, keeping productive beta chains. Identical CDR3 protein sequences are pooled into one entry, listed with their most common genes and DNA. Across this sample there are several thousand distinct CDR3 sequences, with approximately 45% seen only once. Roughly two fifths of the sample comes from the top ten. These receptors' targets are unknown. This sample's treatment or condition label indicates: roughly ten-day PBMC culture with coronavirus spike peptide pools or control peptides (ViraFEST assay). CD4+ T cells from unexposed donors were collected before the COVID-19 pandemic (2011-2018).

Source material: CD4+ T cells from blood, cultured in vitro. These receptors all stem from a human donor in good health.

This rearrangement joins TRBV12-3 or TRBV12-4 to TRBJ1-5; a weak D match, TRBD1 (6 bases). The V end lost 2 bases, the J end lost 5 bases, and 10 bases lay between the germline ends. The CDR3 has 14 amino acids. CDR3 coding DNA: TGTGCCAGCAGTTTAAGGGACACCTATCAGCCCCAGCATTTT. Protein product: CASSLRDTYQPQHF.

This rearrangement joins TRBV11-2 to TRBJ1-1, with 7 nucleotides matching TRBD1. The CDR3 is made up of 15 amino acids. Trimming removed 1 base from V and 6 bases from J; junction bases left unmatched: 8. Germline V gene lookup returns CDR1 SGHAT and CDR2 FQNNGV. CDR3 bases: TGTGCCAGCAGCTTAGGAGCCAACAGGGGCGCTGAAGCTTTCTTT. Protein: CASSLGANRGAEAFF.

The chain carries TRBV18 and TRBJ1-2, with 9 nucleotides matching TRBD1. The CDR3 is made up of 15 amino acids. The germline V gene has CDR1 KGHSH and CDR2 LQKENI. V shed 4 bases, J shed 6 bases, and the junction held 9 bases outside the gene matches. CDR3 coding DNA: TGTGCCAGCTCACAAACAGGGGGCGAGGTAGATGGCTACACCTTC. Translation gives CASSQTGGEVDGYTF. Full variable domain (rest looked up from reference TRBV18 and TRBJ1-2): NAGVMQNPRHLVRRRGQEARLRCSPMKGHSHVYWYRQLPEEGLKFMVYLQKENIIDESGMPKERFSAEFPKEGPSILRIQQVVRGDSAAYFCASSQTGGEVDGYTFGSGTRLTVV.

This clonotype was seen a few times. The chain joins TRBV5-8 to TRBJ2-5; TRBD2 is a possible D gene (6 bases). There are 15 residues in the CDR3. V lost 0 bases and J lost 5, with 14 bases in between. The germline CDR1 and CDR2 sequences are SGHTS and YDEGEE. CDR3: CASSLALIGRETQYF. The CDR3 DNA follows: TGTGCCAGCAGCTTGGCCTTAATAGGGAGGGAGACCCAGTACTTC. Variable domain in full (rest from reference TRBV5-8 and TRBJ2-5): EAGVTQSPTHLIKTRGQQATLRCSPISGHTSVYWYQQALGLGLQFLLWYDEGEERNRGNFPPRFSGRQFPNYSSELNVNALELEDSALYLCASSLALIGRETQYFGPGTRLLVL.

This clonotype is labeled as large. The CDR3 loop is CASSLGSGGNSPLHF. CDR3 sequence (DNA): TGTGCCAGCAGTTTAGGGTCTGGGGGCAATTCACCCCTCCACTTT. This chain connects TRBV12-3 or TRBV12-4 to TRBJ1-6, with a tentative D call TRBD1 (6 bases). The CDR3 runs 15 residues. V dropped 1 base and J dropped 7 bases, with 11 bases sitting between them.

The chain couples TRBV19 to TRBJ2-7; D is tentatively TRBD1 or TRBD2 (5 bases each). V lost 6 bases, J lost 6 bases, and 24 bases lay in between. The germline V gene has CDR1 LNHDA and CDR2 SQIVND (reference sequence). CDR3 length equals 16 residues. Written as DNA, the CDR3 is TGTGCCAGTAGCCCTCGGGGCGGGCACGTACAGGCCGAGCAGTACTTC. Translating it yields CASSPRGGHVQAEQYF.

About this clonotype: The junction differs from germline at one of its ends, possibly a read error. The CDR3 protein is CASSLYQPSDTRYF. Written as DNA, the CDR3 is TGTGCCAGCAGTCTATATCAGCCTTCAGATACGCGGTATTTT. This rearrangement joins TRBV6-2 or TRBV6-3 to TRBJ2-3; no reliable D call. In germline, CDR1 is MNHEY, CDR2 SVGEGT. The CDR3 loop spans 14 amino acids.

This rearrangement joins TRBV7-9 to TRBJ1-1; D remains unclear. Germline values: CDR1 SEHNR, CDR2 FQNEAQ (reference sequence). The CDR3 consists of 13 residues. Trimming removed 2 bases from V and 1 base from J, with 5 bases in between. CDR3 coding DNA: TGTGCCAGCAGCTTATCAGGGAACACTGAAGCTTTCTTT. The encoded protein is CASSLSGNTEAFF.

This clonotype was counted only a few times. The chain uses TRBV4-3 and TRBJ1-2, with 7 bases identical to TRBD1. Trimming took 4 bases from V and 7 from J; bases not matched to a gene: 6. Germline V gene lookup returns CDR1 LGHNA and CDR2 YSLEER. The CDR3 is 13 amino acids. CDR3 nucleotides: TGCGCCAGCAGCCTTCGGACAGGCTTTGGCTACACCTTC. Its protein product is CASSLRTGFGYTF.

The sample holds a few counts of this clonotype. The chain carries TRBV19 and TRBJ1-5, with TRBD1 identical over 9 bases. The ends lost 4 bases at V and 4 bases at J; junction bases unmatched: 5. There are 15 residues in the CDR3. From germline, CDR1 is LNHDA and CDR2 SQIVND (reference sequence). In nucleotides, the CDR3 is TGTGCCAGTAGTAAAGGACAGGGGACGAATCAGCCCCAGCATTTT. It specifies CASSKGQGTNQPQHF.

This chain joins TRBV20-1 and TRBJ1-1, with D tentatively TRBD1 (6 bases). CDR1 DFQATT and CDR2 SNEGSKA come from the germline V gene (reference sequence). The CDR3 loop spans 17 amino acids. Between the trimmed V and J ends, which lost 2 bases and 4 bases, there was a span of 23 bases. Here the CDR3 reads CSARRPLSGVSGTEAFF. CDR3 DNA: TGCAGTGCTAGAAGGCCCTTGTCAGGGGTTTCGGGCACTGAAGCTTTCTTT.

V is TRBV5-4 and J is TRBJ1-1, with D unclear. Trimming removed 4 bases at V and 1 base at J, with 14 bases between. The germline CDR1 and CDR2 sequences are SGHNT and YYREEE (reference sequence). The CDR3 has 15 amino acids. The CDR3: CASSPRRGGNTEAFF. CDR3 coding DNA: TGTGCCAGCAGCCCCAGGCGGGGAGGGAACACTGAAGCTTTCTTT. The full variable domain, completed using reference TRBV5-4 and TRBJ1-1, is ETGVTQSPTHLIKTRGQQVTLRCSSQSGHNTVSWYQQALGQGPQFIFQYYREEENGRGNFPPRFSGLQFPNYSSELNVNALELDDSALYLCASSPRRGGNTEAFFGQGTRLTVV.

J is TRBJ1-1 and V is TRBV19, with TRBD1 matching over 8 bases. V lost 5 bases, J lost 4 bases, and 6 bases stayed unmatched. CDR1 is LNHDA and CDR2 is SQIVND in the germline V gene (reference sequence). The CDR3 is 14 residues long. CDR3 nucleotide sequence: TGTGCCAGTAGTCAGGGGGCGGGGGGCACTGAAGCTTTCTTT. The encoded protein is CASSQGAGGTEAFF.

The chain has TRBV20-1 and TRBJ2-3; D perhaps matches TRBD1 (6 bases). Between the trimmed V and J ends, which lost 2 bases and 4 bases, there was a span of 13 bases. The CDR3 spans 14 residues. Germline CDR1 DFQATT, CDR2 SNEGSKA (reference sequence). The CDR3 sequence: CSARIGTNADTQYF. DNA of the CDR3: TGCAGTGCTAGAATCGGGACAAATGCAGATACGCAGTATTTT.

This chain uses TRBV6-1 with TRBJ1-6; 7 positions agree with TRBD1. CDR1 MNHNS and CDR2 SASEGT come from the germline V gene. The CDR3 totals 14 residues. The J segment lost 9 bases and the V segment lost 5 bases, leaving 7 bases of the junction unmatched. For the CDR3, the DNA is TGTGCCAGCAGTCGACAGCAGGGGGGTTCACCCCTCCACTTT. As protein: CASSRQQGGSPLHF.

The V gene is TRBV12-5, the J gene TRBJ1-2; TRBD1 aligns across 7 bases. Trimming at V came to 0 bases and at J to 4 bases, leaving 5 bases not matched to a gene. The CDR3 contains 15 residues. The germline V gene encodes CDR1 LGHNT and CDR2 FRNRAP. CDR3 amino acids: CASGLVTGAVYGYTF. The CDR3 DNA reads as TGTGCTAGTGGTTTGGTAACAGGGGCAGTCTATGGCTACACCTTC.

The rearrangement links TRBV19 to TRBJ2-1, with D maybe TRBD2 (5 bases). Germline V gene sequence: CDR1 LNHDA, CDR2 SQIVND (reference sequence). The CDR3 covers 14 residues. The V gene lost 1 base and the J gene lost 3 bases, with 7 bases spanning the gap. CDR3 residues: CASSIVGSYNEQFF. CDR3 bases: TGTGCCAGTAGTATAGTGGGGAGCTACAATGAGCAGTTCTTC. Based on the CDR3 plus reference TRBV19 and TRBJ2-1, the full variable domain is DGGITQSPKYLFRKEGQNVTLSCEQNLNHDAMYWYRQDPGQGLRLIYYSQIVNDFQKGDIAEGYSVSREKKESFPLTVTSAQKNPTAFYLCASSIVGSYNEQFFGPGTRLTVL.

The rearrangement links TRBV10-3 to TRBJ2-2, with 8 bases identical to TRBD2. The V gene's germline CDR1 is ENHRY and CDR2 SYGVKD. The CDR3 has 14 residues. V gave up 10 bases and J gave up 5 bases; unmatched junction bases: 9. This chain's CDR3 is CATISGSTTGELFF. The CDR3 DNA reads TGTGCCACCATCAGCGGGAGCACAACCGGGGAGCTGTTTTTT.

The CDR3 DNA is TGTGCCAGCAGGCTCCGACAGGGTCTGAACTATGGCTACACCTTC. It specifies CASRLRQGLNYGYTF. This chain joins TRBV6-1 and TRBJ1-2; 7 nucleotides match TRBD1. The CDR3 is made up of 15 amino acids. Trimming removed 6 bases from V and 2 bases from J; junction bases left unmatched: 9. CDR1 MNHNS and CDR2 SASEGT come from the germline V gene.

The chain is built from TRBV5-1 and TRBJ1-5; maybe TRBD1 (6 bases). CDR3 length: 15 amino acids. V was cut by 4 bases and J by 3 bases, with 14 bases left in between. Germline V lookup: CDR1 SGHRS, CDR2 YFSETQ. The CDR3 DNA sequence: TGCGCCAGCAGCGTAACCACAGGGCCCAATCAGCCCCAGCATTTT. Its protein product is CASSVTTGPNQPQHF.

This clonotype came up a few times. CDR3 sequence: CSARDGGGGSGAFF. The CDR3 nucleotides are TGCAGTGCTAGAGATGGGGGGGGCGGGAGCGGAGCTTTCTTT. The chain employs TRBV20-1 and TRBJ1-1, with a possible D match to TRBD1 (6 bases). The CDR3 has 14 residues. V lost 0 bases to trimming and J lost 10 bases, with 18 bases between them. CDR1 and CDR2 from the germline V gene are DFQATT and SNEGSKA (reference sequence).

The chain joins TRBV14 to TRBJ1-1, with D hard to call. Trimming cost V 5 bases and J 8 bases, with 18 bases left between them. The CDR3 contains 14 residues. Germline loops: CDR1 SGHDN, CDR2 FVKESK. This CDR3 reads CASSSRAKGNEAFF. CDR3 nucleotide sequence: TGTGCCAGCAGCAGCCGGGCGAAAGGTAACGAAGCTTTCTTT.

This rearrangement joins TRBV24-1 to TRBJ2-5, with 7 bases that match TRBD2. CDR1 and CDR2 (germline): KGHDR, SFDVKD. This CDR3 contains 13 residues. Losses at the gene ends were 7 bases for V and 4 bases for J; bases not matched to a gene: 5. The CDR3 region has the DNA TGTGCCACCAGCCTGACGGGAGGAGAGACCCAGTACTTC. It yields the protein CATSLTGGETQYF.

The chain couples TRBV10-3 to TRBJ1-2; D gene ambiguous. V gave up 0 bases and J gave up 7 bases, with 24 bases separating them. CDR1 is ENHRY and CDR2 is SYGVKD in the germline V gene. There are 18 residues in the CDR3. The CDR3 DNA reads as TGTGCCATCAGTGAGTCGAGGGCAGGTACACCGACCGGACTTGGCTACACCTTC. The encoded protein is CAISESRAGTPTGLGYTF.

The rearrangement uses TRBV5-5 and TRBJ1-2, with D possibly being TRBD1 (5 bases). Germline loops: CDR1 SGHKS, CDR2 YYEKEE (reference sequence). Trimming removed 0 bases at V and 8 bases at J, with 14 bases between. This CDR3 has 14 amino acids. CDR3 DNA: TGTGCCAGCAGCTTGGTTCGGGGGGAGAGCGGCTACACCTTC. Amino acids: CASSLVRGESGYTF.

The rearrangement uses TRBV20-1 and TRBJ2-5; a weak D match, TRBD2 (6 bases). This CDR3 has 11 amino acids. V was trimmed by 6 bases and J by 5 bases, leaving 10 bases between them. Per germline, CDR1 DFQATT and CDR2 SNEGSKA (reference sequence). CDR3 protein: CSAGLKETQYF. In nucleotides, the CDR3 is TGCAGTGCGGGACTGAAGGAGACCCAGTACTTC.

Here the CDR3 reads CASSDARGREAFF. CDR3 DNA: TGTGCCAGCAGTGATGCCCGGGGCCGGGAAGCTTTCTTT. J is TRBJ1-1 and V is TRBV2; possibly TRBD1 for D (5 bases). The V end was cut by 3 bases, the J end by 8 bases, with 13 bases between. This CDR3 comprises 13 residues. Germline assignment: CDR1 SNHLY and CDR2 FYNNEI.

This clonotype was observed a few times. The chain links TRBV19 to TRBJ1-1; D uncertain. V lost 4 bases to trimming and J lost 4 bases, with 10 bases between them. CDR1 and CDR2 (germline): LNHDA, SQIVND (reference sequence). The CDR3 runs to 13 residues. The CDR3 protein is CASSNNIGTEAFF. Here the CDR3 DNA reads TGTGCCAGTAGTAACAACATCGGCACTGAAGCTTTCTTT. Full variable domain (outside the CDR3, taken from reference TRBV19 and TRBJ1-1): DGGITQSPKYLFRKEGQNVTLSCEQNLNHDAMYWYRQDPGQGLRLIYYSQIVNDFQKGDIAEGYSVSREKKESFPLTVTSAQKNPTAFYLCASSNNIGTEAFFGQGTRLTVV.

The V gene is TRBV29-1, the J gene TRBJ2-3; TRBD2 agrees at 12 bases. Looked up from germline, CDR1 is SQVTM and CDR2 is ANQGSEA. The length of the CDR3 is 15 residues. Trimming cost V 8 bases and J 0 bases; bases outside gene matches: 6. The CDR3 DNA reads TGCAGCTCACAGACTAGCGGGGGAAGCACAGATACGCAGTATTTT. Its protein is CSSQTSGGSTDTQYF.

There are a few counts of this clonotype. The genes are TRBV6-1 and TRBJ1-6; TRBD1 is a possible D gene (6 bases). The CDR3 is 16 amino acids. Germline assignment: CDR1 MNHNS and CDR2 SASEGT. V was shortened by 2 bases and J by 9 bases, with 17 bases between the two germline ends. CDR3 DNA: TGTGCCAGCAGTGAACTCGGGGGCGTACCGACTTCACCCCTCCACTTT. This translates into CASSELGGVPTSPLHF.

The V and J genes are TRBV19 and TRBJ1-2; D not certain. CDR3 length: 14 amino acids. Germline V gene sequence: CDR1 LNHDA, CDR2 SQIVND (reference sequence). Trimming left V 3 bases short and J 5 bases short, with 13 bases between. The CDR3 loop reads CASSIEGEGYGYTF. The CDR3 region has the DNA TGTGCCAGTAGTATTGAGGGTGAAGGATATGGCTACACCTTC.